Shown below are 24 T cell receptor beta chains from a single sample sequenced in a study of blood T cell repertoires in COVID-19 (dated by TCRdb to about 2020). Libraries were prepared through the immunoSEQ multiplex PCR assay. Not all clones reach the TCRdb copy of this immuneACCESS table, which keeps in-frame sequences only. Checked studies attribute under half of the gap to unresolved V genes and leave the rest unexplained. Counted in this sample were 120,000 to 150,000 clones; 88% of them appeared once. The leading ten clones occupy roughly a tenth of the sample. Material: peripheral blood. The receptors derive from a man aged 50 or older with active or convalescent COVID-19.

The chain joins TRBV24-1 to TRBJ2-1, with 7 bases lining up with TRBD2. Germline V gene sequence: CDR1 KGHDR, CDR2 SFDVKD. The CDR3 consists of 17 residues. V was clipped by 3 bases and J by 8 bases; unmatched bases: 15. CDR3 DNA sequence: TGTGCCACCAGTGATCCTAACGGTAGGCGGGAGAGGCATGAGCAGTTCTTC. Protein sequence: CATSDPNGRRERHEQFF.

The chain couples TRBV9 to TRBJ2-5; the match to TRBD2 covers 11 bases. Germline-derived CDR1 and CDR2 are SGDLS and YYNGEE. CDR3 size: 18 residues. The J segment lost 2 bases and the V segment lost 0 bases, leaving 9 bases of the junction unmatched. The CDR3 DNA reads as TGTGCCAGCAGCGTAGCTACGGGACTAGCGGAGCTTCAAGAGACCCAGTACTTC. Translation gives CASSVATGLAELQETQYF.

The genes are TRBV29-1 and TRBJ2-7, with D uncertain. This CDR3 is built from 13 residues. The V gene lost 4 bases and the J gene lost 0 bases, with 10 bases spanning the gap. Germline assignment: CDR1 SQVTM and CDR2 ANQGSEA. DNA of the CDR3: TGCAGCGTTGGCGCACCGAGCTCCTACGAGCAGTACTTC. Encoded protein: CSVGAPSSYEQYF.

The chain combines TRBV6-1 with TRBJ2-7; 7 nucleotides agree with TRBD2. V shed 0 bases, J shed 1 base, and the junction held 12 bases outside the gene matches. The V gene's germline CDR1 is MNHNS and CDR2 SASEGT. This CDR3 is 18 amino acids long. The CDR3 DNA is TGTGCCAGCAGTGAAGCCGGGACTACCGGTCGAACTTCCTACGAGCAGTACTTC. Residues: CASSEAGTTGRTSYEQYF.

This clone showed up just a few times. The rearrangement links TRBV7-8 to TRBJ1-3; 8 nucleotides line up with TRBD1. This CDR3 comprises 14 residues. The V gene end was trimmed by 4 bases and the J gene end by 3 bases; junction bases not matched to a gene: 2. Germline CDR1 reads SGHVS; CDR2 reads FQNEAQ. CDR3: CASSSTGGGNTIYF. In DNA, the CDR3 is TGTGCCAGCAGCTCCACAGGGGGTGGAAACACCATATATTTT.

The CDR3 sequence: CATSDVRTGDYGYTF. CDR3 sequence (DNA): TGTGCCACCAGTGATGTACGGACAGGGGACTATGGCTACACCTTC. The genes are TRBV24-1 and TRBJ1-2, with 9 bases aligning to TRBD1. The CDR3 consists of 15 residues. V dropped 3 bases and J dropped 3; count of bases not matched to a gene: 4. From germline, CDR1 is KGHDR and CDR2 SFDVKD.

This clone turned up a few times. The V gene is TRBV11-2, the J gene TRBJ2-7; a weak D match, TRBD2 (6 bases). V was trimmed by 5 bases and J by 3 bases, leaving 11 bases between them. Germline loops: CDR1 SGHAT, CDR2 FQNNGV. CDR3 length: 13 amino acids. CDR3 DNA sequence: TGTGCCAGCAGCCCGGAGGGCCGCTACGAGCAGTACTTC. It codes for CASSPEGRYEQYF.

This chain joins TRBV19 and TRBJ2-7, with a weak D call TRBD1 (6 bases). CDR1 and CDR2 from the germline V gene are LNHDA and SQIVND (reference sequence). The CDR3 loop spans 15 amino acids. The V end was cut by 5 bases, the J end by 5 bases, with 19 bases between. The CDR3 coding sequence is TGTGCCAGTAGTCACTCGTCCCGGGACACTGACGAGCAGTACTTC. It yields the protein CASSHSSRDTDEQYF. The whole variable domain, filled in from reference TRBV19 and TRBJ2-7, reads DGGITQSPKYLFRKEGQNVTLSCEQNLNHDAMYWYRQDPGQGLRLIYYSQIVNDFQKGDIAEGYSVSREKKESFPLTVTSAQKNPTAFYLCASSHSSRDTDEQYFGPGTRLTVT.

The rearrangement joins TRBV28 to TRBJ2-2, with TRBD1 identical over 10 bases. Germline lookup yields CDR1 MDHEN and CDR2 SYDVKM. Trimming at V came to 5 bases and at J to 2 bases, leaving 2 bases not matched to a gene. The CDR3 loop spans 15 amino acids. DNA of the CDR3: TGTGCCAGCAGTCGACAGGGGGCAAACACCGGGGAGCTGTTTTTT. Its translation: CASSRQGANTGELFF.

The chain has TRBV28 and TRBJ1-4; perhaps TRBD1 as D (5 bases). V shed 1 base and J shed 12 bases, with 9 bases lying between them. Germline V lookup: CDR1 MDHEN, CDR2 SYDVKM. This CDR3 contains 12 residues. CDR3 in amino acids: CASSLSSRELFF. The CDR3 DNA reads as TGTGCCAGCAGTTTATCATCCAGGGAACTGTTTTTT.

The chain links TRBV9 to TRBJ2-3; TRBD2 might be the D (6 bases). Trimming left V 0 bases short and J 0 bases short, with 8 bases between. The CDR3 spans 15 residues. Germline V CDR1 and CDR2: SGDLS, YYNGEE. DNA of the CDR3: TGTGCCAGCAGCGTAGCCGGGACTAGCACAGATACGCAGTATTTT. It codes for CASSVAGTSTDTQYF.

The chain employs TRBV28 and TRBJ1-4; D possibly corresponds to TRBD1 (5 bases). Germline CDR1 is MDHEN and CDR2 is SYDVKM. The germline V and J ends were trimmed by 2 bases and 8 bases, with 18 bases remaining between them. The CDR3 is made up of 16 amino acids. The CDR3 loop reads CASSLQGHRGREKLFF. In DNA, the CDR3 is TGTGCCAGCAGTTTACAAGGACATCGTGGCAGGGAAAAACTGTTTTTT.

The rearrangement links TRBV5-1 to TRBJ1-5, with 8 bases lining up with TRBD1. With V trimmed by 4 bases and J by 7 bases, 7 bases remained unmatched. CDR1 and CDR2 from the germline V gene are SGHRS and YFSETQ. The CDR3 length is 14 residues. Here the CDR3 DNA reads TGCGCCAGCAGCCCCCGGACAGGGCGGCAGCCCCAGCATTTT. It specifies CASSPRTGRQPQHF. Complete variable domain (other parts from reference TRBV5-1 and TRBJ1-5): KAGVTQTPRYLIKTRGQQVTLSCSPISGHRSVSWYQQTPGQGLQFLFEYFSETQRNKGNFPGRFSGRQFSNSRSEMNVSTLELGDSALYLCASSPRTGRQPQHFGDGTRLSIL.

J is TRBJ2-5 and V is TRBV7-9, with D perhaps TRBD2 (6 bases). V dropped 0 bases and J dropped 3 bases, with 8 bases sitting between them. Germline assignment: CDR1 SEHNR and CDR2 FQNEAQ (reference sequence). This CDR3 region has 14 residues. CDR3 DNA sequence: TGTGCCAGCAGCTTAGCTAGCGGTAAAGAGACCCAGTACTTC. Its translation is CASSLASGKETQYF. The variable domain in full, completed from reference TRBV7-9 and TRBJ2-5, reads DTGVSQNPRHKITKRGQNVTFRCDPISEHNRLYWYRQTLGQGPEFLTYFQNEAQLEKSRLLSDRFSAERPKGSFSTLEIQRTEQGDSAMYLCASSLASGKETQYFGPGTRLLVL.

V usage is TRBV18 and J usage is TRBJ2-1; 10 bases align to TRBD2. The CDR3 is made up of 16 amino acids. Germline V gene sequence: CDR1 KGHSH, CDR2 LQKENI. V shed 6 bases and J 0 bases; nucleotides not matched to a gene: 5. CDR3 protein: CASSTSGTSSYNEQFF. Here the CDR3 DNA reads TGTGCCAGCTCCACTAGCGGGACGAGCTCCTACAATGAGCAGTTCTTC.

This chain links TRBV5-6 with TRBJ1-2; 7 bases align to TRBD1. The CDR3 length is 14 residues. Germline trimming cut 4 bases from V and 4 bases from J; bases unmatched to any gene: 7. The germline CDR1 and CDR2 sequences are SGHDT and YYEEEE. The DNA for the CDR3 is TGTGCCAGCAGCCCCACAGGGGTGGTCTATGGCTACACCTTC. Its translation: CASSPTGVVYGYTF.

The CDR3 spells CASSVSGQGVRQYF. CDR3 in DNA: TGTGCCAGCTCAGTTTCGGGACAGGGGGTCCGGCAGTACTTC. The V and J genes are TRBV18 and TRBJ2-7; 11 nucleotides match TRBD1. The CDR3 contains 14 residues. CDR1 is KGHSH and CDR2 is LQKENI in the germline V gene. V shed 5 bases, J shed 9 bases, and the junction held 9 bases outside the gene matches.

The chain carries TRBV28 and TRBJ1-3, with 9 bases aligning to TRBD1. The CDR3 is 16 residues long. V trimming: 7 bases; J trimming: 7 bases; junction bases outside the gene matches: 14. The germline V gene has CDR1 MDHEN and CDR2 SYDVKM. CDR3 nucleotide sequence: TGTGCCAGCAAAAGTGGGGCGGGGACAGGGTTGAACACCATATATTTT. This encodes CASKSGAGTGLNTIYF.

V usage is TRBV28 and J usage is TRBJ2-1; TRBD1 agrees at 11 bases. The CDR3 contains 14 residues. The V segment lost 4 bases and the J segment 8 bases; nucleotides outside the gene matches: 4. CDR1 MDHEN and CDR2 SYDVKM come from the germline V gene. The CDR3 reads CASSSGQGADEQFF. The DNA for the CDR3 is TGTGCCAGCAGTTCAGGACAGGGGGCCGATGAGCAGTTCTTC.

V is TRBV10-3 and J is TRBJ2-1, with 9 bases matching TRBD2. Germline V CDR1 and CDR2: ENHRY, SYGVKD. This CDR3 is built from 14 residues. V lost 0 bases, J lost 8 bases, and 2 bases stayed unmatched. CDR3 protein: CAISESLAGYEQFF. The CDR3, as DNA: TGTGCCATCAGTGAGTCTCTAGCGGGATATGAGCAGTTCTTC.

This clone was recorded only once. V usage is TRBV15 and J usage is TRBJ2-6; the D gene is possibly TRBD2 (5 bases). Germline V CDR1 and CDR2: LNHNV, YYDKDF (reference sequence). Deletions cut 1 base from V and 4 bases from J, with 8 bases between. CDR3 length: 15 amino acids. The CDR3 reads CATSRAGSGANVLTF. The CDR3 DNA follows: TGTGCCACCAGCAGAGCGGGGTCGGGGGCCAACGTCCTGACTTTC.

This clone was seen a few times. V usage is TRBV5-4 and J usage is TRBJ2-7; D is possibly TRBD2 (6 bases). Germline lookup yields CDR1 SGHNT and CDR2 YYREEE (reference sequence). The CDR3 runs to 14 residues. The V end lost 1 base, the J end lost 4 bases, and 12 bases lay between the germline ends. DNA for the CDR3: TGTGCCAGCAGCTTGACCGGGGGACCGTACGAGCAGTACTTC. Its translation is CASSLTGGPYEQYF.

V gene TRBV9 combines with J gene TRBJ2-3, with 7 positions matching TRBD1. With 3 bases clipped from V and 7 bases from J, the junction kept 14 bases outside the gene matches. There are 16 residues in the CDR3. Germline-derived CDR1 and CDR2 are SGDLS and YYNGEE. CDR3 sequence (DNA): TGTGCCAGCAGCGGAGGGGGCAGGGTTGTTCGCAATACGCAGTATTTT. This sequence encodes CASSGGGRVVRNTQYF.

The chain carries TRBV18 and TRBJ1-4; D may be TRBD1 (5 bases). The CDR3 spans 14 residues. V was pared by 4 bases and J by 0 bases, with 6 bases between. Germline CDR1 KGHSH, CDR2 LQKENI. CDR3 DNA sequence: TGTGCCAGCTCACTGACAGCAACTAATGAAAAACTGTTTTTT. The encoded protein is CASSLTATNEKLFF. Drawing the rest from reference TRBV18 and TRBJ1-4, the complete variable domain is NAGVMQNPRHLVRRRGQEARLRCSPMKGHSHVYWYRQLPEEGLKFMVYLQKENIIDESGMPKERFSAEFPKEGPSILRIQQVVRGDSAAYFCASSLTATNEKLFFGSGTQLSVL.